The 20 T cell receptor beta chains below come from one sample, sequenced in a study of T cell responses to AZD1222 COVID-19 vaccine listed by TCRdb under 2021. The time point tag for this specimen amounts to: baseline before first vaccination. Libraries were built with the immunoSEQ multiplex PCR assay. TCRdb re-hosts the immuneACCESS table, in-frame sequences only. Its copies lack some clones; in the studies checked, an unresolved V gene accounts for under half of them, and the cause for the rest is not known. For this sample there are approximately 100,000 clones; around nine tenths appear just once. The ten top clones hold 2.5% to 4% of the sample. The specimen comprised peripheral blood, sampled on day 0 of AZD1222 vaccination. The receptors derive from an adult in good health.

This clone has only one observation. This chain connects TRBV6-5 to TRBJ2-5; D is perhaps TRBD1 (5 bases). This CDR3 region has 14 residues. Germline V CDR1 and CDR2: MNHEY, SVGAGI. The ends were cut back, 1 base at V and 1 base at J, with 7 bases in the middle. The CDR3 protein is CASSYLTGQETQYF. In DNA form, the CDR3 reads TGTGCCAGCAGTTACTTAACAGGCCAAGAGACCCAGTACTTC.

The chain recombines TRBV18 with TRBJ2-7; D uncertain. CDR1 is KGHSH, CDR2 LQKENI, per germline. This CDR3 region has 14 residues. Trimming removed 2 bases from V and 1 base from J, with 9 bases in between. CDR3 DNA: TGTGCCAGCTCACCAACAGTTAGGTCCTACGAGCAGTACTTC. It specifies CASSPTVRSYEQYF.

The V and J genes are TRBV19 and TRBJ1-1; 10 bases agree with TRBD1. V lost 3 bases, J lost 3 bases, and 7 bases stayed unmatched. Germline V lookup: CDR1 LNHDA, CDR2 SQIVND (reference sequence). The CDR3 runs 16 residues. CDR3 region: CASSISLGTGDTEAFF. The CDR3 DNA sequence: TGTGCCAGTAGTATCTCTCTAGGGACAGGGGACACTGAAGCTTTCTTT.

The chain couples TRBV6-5 to TRBJ1-4, with D possibly being TRBD1 (5 bases). V shed 6 bases and J shed 4 bases, with 12 bases lying between them. CDR3 length: 14 residues. CDR1 and CDR2 from the germline V gene are MNHEY and SVGAGI. In nucleotides, the CDR3 is TGTGCCAGCAGCCAGAGGGGACTTAATGAAAAACTGTTTTTT. It codes for CASSQRGLNEKLFF.

The chain is built from TRBV28 and TRBJ2-7; TRBD1 might be the D (5 bases). CDR1 and CDR2 from the germline V gene are MDHEN and SYDVKM. The CDR3 spans 12 residues. Trimming took off 4 bases at V and 2 bases at J, with 6 bases between the two ends. The CDR3 DNA follows: TGTGCCAGCAGTTCAGGGCCCTACGAGCAGTACTTC. This translates into CASSSGPYEQYF.

The chain couples TRBV6-6 to TRBJ1-2; TRBD1 is a possible D gene (6 bases). V was trimmed by 5 bases and J by 6 bases, leaving 13 bases between them. CDR3 length: 13 residues. Germline V CDR1 and CDR2: MNHNY, SVGAGI (reference sequence). In DNA form, the CDR3 reads TGTGCCAGCAGTGGGGGGGGCAAGCATGGCTACACCTTC. It specifies CASSGGGKHGYTF.

The chain carries TRBV7-9 and TRBJ1-1; D gene uncertain. V was shortened by 6 bases and J by 5 bases, with 16 bases between the two germline ends. This CDR3 contains 14 residues. Germline-derived CDR1 and CDR2 are SEHNR and FQNEAQ (reference sequence). The CDR3 DNA reads as TGTGCCAGCAGATTAATCGGGGTAGGGACTGAAGCTTTCTTT. This translates into CASRLIGVGTEAFF.

The V gene is TRBV5-5, the J gene TRBJ2-5; perhaps TRBD1 as D (6 bases). This CDR3 is 14 amino acids long. Between the trimmed V and J ends, which lost 1 base and 5 bases, there was a span of 12 bases. CDR1 and CDR2 from the germline V gene are SGHKS and YYEKEE (reference sequence). The CDR3 DNA is TGTGCCAGCAGCTTGATCGGGACAATCGAGACCCAGTACTTC. As protein: CASSLIGTIETQYF.

V usage is TRBV6-5 and J usage is TRBJ2-5; D remains ambiguous. This CDR3 is 13 amino acids long. V was clipped by 5 bases and J by 1 base, with 8 bases between them. Germline lookup yields CDR1 MNHEY and CDR2 SVGAGI. The CDR3 protein is CASSSSPQETQYF. The CDR3 coding sequence is TGTGCCAGCAGTAGCAGCCCCCAAGAGACCCAGTACTTC.

The chain joins TRBV6-8 to TRBJ1-1; 9 positions match TRBD1. CDR3 length: 17 amino acids. Per the germline V gene, CDR1 is MNHGY and CDR2 is SAAAGT. Trimming removed 6 bases from V and 3 bases from J; junction bases left unmatched: 14. CDR3 nucleotide sequence: TGTGCCAGCAGGGAGGGACAGGGAATAGGTGAGGACACTGAAGCTTTCTTT. Translating it yields CASREGQGIGEDTEAFF.

The rearrangement uses TRBV19 and TRBJ1-4; 8 positions agree with TRBD1. The CDR3 loop spans 15 amino acids. Germline loops: CDR1 LNHDA, CDR2 SQIVND (reference sequence). J was trimmed by 3 bases and V by 5 bases; bases with no gene match: 5. Written as DNA, the CDR3 is TGTGCCAGTAGTGCGGACAGGGTGGCTAATGAAAAACTGTTTTTT. Protein product: CASSADRVANEKLFF.

Here the CDR3 DNA reads TGTGCCATCAGTCCACCGGACAGGGGAGGGGGCACAGATACGCAGTATTTT. Translating it yields CAISPPDRGGGTDTQYF. V is TRBV10-3 and J is TRBJ2-3; 9 positions agree with TRBD1. CDR3 size: 17 residues. Germline V CDR1 and CDR2: ENHRY, SYGVKD. The V segment lost 5 bases and the J segment 1 base; nucleotides outside the gene matches: 10.

The rearrangement joins TRBV4-2 to TRBJ1-4; TRBD1 is a possible D gene (5 bases). CDR1 is LGHNA, CDR2 YNFKEQ, per germline. V was trimmed by 2 bases and J by 5 bases, leaving 18 bases between them. The CDR3 length is 17 residues. CDR3 bases: TGTGCCAGCAGCCAAACGAGATATGGACACCGGAATGAAAAACTGTTTTTT. This translates into CASSQTRYGHRNEKLFF.

The chain carries TRBV19 and TRBJ1-1; D might be TRBD1 (6 bases). The CDR3 runs 17 residues. V lost 1 base and J 11 bases, leaving 26 bases between the germline ends. The V gene's germline CDR1 is LNHDA and CDR2 SQIVND (reference sequence). The CDR3 is CASSIAGVSLIGIGAFF. The DNA of the CDR3 is TGTGCCAGTAGTATAGCAGGGGTCAGCCTTATTGGCATTGGGGCTTTCTTT.

The chain joins TRBV18 to TRBJ1-4; unclear D gene. Germline V gene sequence: CDR1 KGHSH, CDR2 LQKENI. Trimming pared 4 bases from V and 0 bases from J, leaving 9 bases between. There are 15 residues in the CDR3. CDR3 sequence reads: CASSQEAATNEKLFF. DNA for the CDR3: TGTGCCAGCTCACAGGAGGCCGCAACTAATGAAAAACTGTTTTTT. The full variable domain, its missing parts supplied by reference TRBV18 and TRBJ1-4, is NAGVMQNPRHLVRRRGQEARLRCSPMKGHSHVYWYRQLPEEGLKFMVYLQKENIIDESGMPKERFSAEFPKEGPSILRIQQVVRGDSAAYFCASSQEAATNEKLFFGSGTQLSVL.

V gene TRBV19 combines with J gene TRBJ1-2; 7 nucleotides agree with TRBD1. Unmatched junction bases numbered 10, after V lost 5 bases and J lost 4 bases. The CDR3 loop spans 15 amino acids. The germline V gene encodes CDR1 LNHDA and CDR2 SQIVND (reference sequence). CDR3 sequence reads: CASSPRDRQAYGYTF. DNA for the CDR3: TGTGCCAGTAGTCCTCGGGACAGACAAGCCTATGGCTACACCTTC.

The chain combines TRBV19 with TRBJ1-5; TRBD1 might be the D (5 bases). V shed 1 base and J shed 6 bases, with 16 bases lying between them. Germline V gene sequence: CDR1 LNHDA, CDR2 SQIVND (reference sequence). The CDR3 is 16 residues long. CDR3 protein: CASSIGGGTVAQPQHF. The CDR3, as DNA: TGTGCCAGTAGTATAGGGGGGGGAACCGTGGCTCAGCCCCAGCATTTT.

The chain recombines TRBV6-6 with TRBJ2-5, with TRBD2 matching 10 bases. There are 14 residues in the CDR3. Germline V gene data show CDR1 as MNHNY and CDR2 as SVGAGI (reference sequence). The junction had 4 bases not matched to a gene; V was cut back by 7 bases and J by 2 bases. CDR3 region: CASTPAGGQETQYF. DNA for the CDR3: TGTGCCAGCACCCCAGCGGGAGGGCAAGAGACCCAGTACTTC.

The chain is built from TRBV6-2 or TRBV6-3 and TRBJ2-7; TRBD1 or TRBD2 may be the D gene (6 bases each). Germline CDR1 is MNHEY and CDR2 is SVGEGT. V shed 5 bases and J shed 6 bases, with 17 bases lying between them. The CDR3 length is 14 residues. The CDR3 reads CASSDPGGASEQYF. CDR3 in DNA: TGTGCCAGCAGTGACCCCGGGGGCGCCTCCGAGCAGTACTTC.

This clone was observed a handful of times. The chain carries TRBV30 and TRBJ1-1, with D uncertain. Germline CDR1 reads GTSNPN; CDR2 reads SVGIG (reference sequence). V gave up 4 bases and J gave up 0 bases, with 15 bases separating them. The CDR3 covers 15 residues. This CDR3 is CAWTPRRVLNTEAFF. CDR3 bases: TGTGCCTGGACTCCGCGACGGGTTTTGAACACTGAAGCTTTCTTT.